This TCR beta chain was sequenced in a study of blood T cell repertoires in COVID-19. Original handling: Estimation of nucleated cell counts was performed using reference gene primer amplification. TCRdb's copy holds only in-frame clones and misses some; the assay was immunoSEQ multiplex PCR. V and J calls and clone size are copied from that table; D and trimming were computed from the DNA. This table holds approximately 26,000 clones, around 90% found once. Looked up from germline, CDR1 is MNHEY and CDR2 is SVGEGT. The CDR3 consists of 13 residues. J was trimmed by 5 bases and V by 6 bases; bases with no gene match: 3.

The clonotype was recovered from a human donor in a cohort sampled during active COVID-19. The donor label of this sample is uncertain. The sequencing input was peripheral blood. The chain recombines TRBV6-2 or TRBV6-3 with TRBJ2-1, with 8 bases fitting TRBD1. DNA of the CDR3: TGTGCCAGCAGCGGACAGGGTCACAATGAGCAGTTCTTC. The encoded protein is CASSGQGHNEQFF.